This T cell receptor (beta chain) was identified during a study of T cell responses to AZD1222 COVID-19 vaccine. General study points: Reportedly, nearly half of unique spike TCRs recognized epitopes outside B.1.351/B.1.1.7 mutations. Repertoires were collected only later (after the peak T cell response had occurred). Only six individuals given AZD1222 were seropositive at baseline. Donors skewed white British and female; clonal diversity was possibly underestimated.

Measured with immunoSEQ multiplex PCR; TCRdb has only the in-frame clones, and not every one. The data contain approximately 130,000 clones, over 90% of them singletons. V lost 3 bases, J lost 4 bases, and 9 bases lay in between. The V gene's germline CDR1 is LGHDT and CDR2 YNNKEL (reference sequence). The CDR3 has 13 amino acids. This clone was seen only a few times. Its antigen is unknown. The same CDR3 also results from other DNA sequences found in this sample. This TCR came from an adult in good health. The rearrangement uses TRBV3-1 (or the pseudogene TRBV3-2) and TRBJ1-1, with D possibly matching TRBD1 (5 bases). Sequenced here: peripheral blood, sampled on day 0 of AZD1222 vaccination. This CDR3 reads CASSQGRGTEAFF. The CDR3 DNA reads as TGTGCCAGCAGCCAGGGAAGGGGCACTGAAGCTTTCTTT.